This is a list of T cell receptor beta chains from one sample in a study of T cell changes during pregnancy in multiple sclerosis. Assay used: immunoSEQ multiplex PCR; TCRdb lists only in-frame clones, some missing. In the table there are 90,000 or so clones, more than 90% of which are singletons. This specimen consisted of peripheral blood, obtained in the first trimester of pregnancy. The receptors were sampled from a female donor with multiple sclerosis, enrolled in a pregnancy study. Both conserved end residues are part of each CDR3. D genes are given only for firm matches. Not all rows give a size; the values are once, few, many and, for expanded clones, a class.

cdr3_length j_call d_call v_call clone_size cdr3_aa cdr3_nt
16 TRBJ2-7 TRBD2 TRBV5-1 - CASSPTSVSGAYEQYF TGCGCCAGCAGCCCGACTAGCGTATCGGGCGCCTACGAGCAGTACTTC
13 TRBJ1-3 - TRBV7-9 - CASRGAAENTIYF TGTGCCAGCCGCGGGGCCGCAGAAAACACCATATATTTT
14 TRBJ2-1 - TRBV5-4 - CASSADSSYNEQFF TGTGCCAGCAGCGCGGACAGCTCCTACAATGAGCAGTTCTTC
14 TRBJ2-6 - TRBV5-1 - CASSSTFGANVLTF TGCGCCAGCAGCTCGACTTTTGGGGCCAACGTCCTGACTTTC
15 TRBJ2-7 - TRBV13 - CASSLALADSYEQYF TGTGCCAGCAGCTTAGCACTAGCCGATAGCTACGAGCAGTACTTC
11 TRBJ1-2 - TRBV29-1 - CSVQNIFGYTF TGCAGCGTCCAAAACATATTTGGCTACACCTTC
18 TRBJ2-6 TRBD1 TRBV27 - CASSISGTGGSGANVLTF TGTGCCAGCAGTATATCCGGGACAGGGGGCTCTGGGGCCAACGTCCTGACTTTC
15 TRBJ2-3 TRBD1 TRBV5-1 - CASTPGTGVGHTQYF TGCGCCAGCACCCCCGGGACAGGGGTGGGTCATACGCAGTATTTT
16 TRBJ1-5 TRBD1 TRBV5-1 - CASSLVDRGGNQPQHF TGCGCCAGCAGCTTGGTGGACAGGGGAGGAAATCAGCCCCAGCATTTT
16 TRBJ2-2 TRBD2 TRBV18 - CASSPLAGAITGELFF TGTGCCAGCTCACCACTAGCGGGAGCAATAACAGGGGAGCTGTTTTTT
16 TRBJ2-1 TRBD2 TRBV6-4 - CASSDGTSGRGSEQFF TGTGCCAGCAGTGACGGGACTAGCGGGAGGGGGAGTGAGCAGTTCTTC
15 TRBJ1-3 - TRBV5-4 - CASSLAGYSGNTIYF TGTGCCAGCAGCTTGGCGGGGTACTCTGGAAACACCATATATTTT
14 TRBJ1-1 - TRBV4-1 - CASSQEHRVSEAFF TGCGCCAGCAGCCAAGAACACAGGGTGAGTGAAGCTTTCTTT
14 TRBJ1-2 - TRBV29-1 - CSVEGAITSYGYTF TGCAGCGTTGAGGGCGCGATAACTTCCTATGGCTACACCTTC
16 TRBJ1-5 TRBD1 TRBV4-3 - CASSQEGGQNNQPQHF TGCGCCAGCAGCCAAGAAGGGGGACAGAACAATCAGCCCCAGCATTTT
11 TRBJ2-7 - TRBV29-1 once CSVVYSYEQYF TGCAGCGTTGTATACTCCTACGAGCAGTACTTC
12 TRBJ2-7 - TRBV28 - CASSEPSYEQYF TGTGCCAGCAGTGAACCGAGCTACGAGCAGTACTTC
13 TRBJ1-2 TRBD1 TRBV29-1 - CSVDRQGAGGYTF TGCAGCGTCGACAGACAGGGGGCGGGTGGCTACACCTTC
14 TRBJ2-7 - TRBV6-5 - CASSYGAASYEQYF TGTGCCAGCAGTTACGGAGCGGCCAGTTACGAGCAGTACTTC
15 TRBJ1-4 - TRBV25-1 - CASSETGTTNEKLFF TGTGCCAGCAGTGAAACAGGGACAACTAATGAAAAACTGTTTTTT
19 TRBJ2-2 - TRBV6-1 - CASSAIFPGRPSRFGELFF TGTGCCAGCAGTGCTATCTTCCCGGGGAGGCCTAGCCGTTTCGGGGAGCTGTTTTTT
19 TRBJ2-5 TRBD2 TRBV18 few CASSPPGLAGGLYQETQYF TGTGCCAGCTCCCCTCCCGGGCTAGCGGGAGGACTGTACCAAGAGACCCAGTACTTC
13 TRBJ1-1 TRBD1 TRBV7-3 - CASSPTGGTEAFF TGTGCCAGCAGCCCGACAGGGGGGACTGAAGCTTTCTTT
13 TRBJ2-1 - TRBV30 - CAWSVTSGDVEFF TGTGCCTGGAGTGTTACTAGTGGAGATGTTGAGTTCTTC
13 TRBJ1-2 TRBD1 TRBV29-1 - CSVSGQGSGGYTF TGCAGCGTGTCCGGACAGGGTTCGGGGGGCTACACCTTC
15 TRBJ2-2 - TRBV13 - CASSPTGLTTGELFF TGTGCCAGCAGCCCTACGGGACTTACCACCGGGGAGCTGTTTTTT
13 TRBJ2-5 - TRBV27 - CASSRESGETQYF TGTGCCAGCAGCCGGGAGTCTGGAGAGACCCAGTACTTC
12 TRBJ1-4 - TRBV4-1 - CASSQVAEKLFF TGCGCCAGCAGCCAAGTGGCGGAGAAACTGTTTTTT
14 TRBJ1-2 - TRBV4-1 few CASSHIADYYGYTF TGCGCCAGCAGCCATATAGCGGATTATTATGGCTACACCTTC
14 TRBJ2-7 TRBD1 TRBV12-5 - CASGLGTGQQEQYF TGTGCTAGTGGTTTGGGGACAGGTCAGCAGGAGCAGTACTTC
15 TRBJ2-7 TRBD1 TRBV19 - CASSFLPGQPYEQYF TGTGCCAGTAGTTTTCTCCCGGGACAGCCCTACGAGCAGTACTTC
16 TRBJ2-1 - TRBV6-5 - CASSYWVRSTGNEQFF TGTGCCAGCAGTTACTGGGTACGCTCTACGGGTAATGAGCAGTTCTTC
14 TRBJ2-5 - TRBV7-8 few CASSRGRGQETQYF TGTGCCAGCAGTCGAGGGCGGGGACAGGAGACCCAGTACTTC
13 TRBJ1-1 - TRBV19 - CASQLGSNTEAFF TGTGCCTCCCAGTTGGGCTCGAACACTGAAGCTTTCTTT
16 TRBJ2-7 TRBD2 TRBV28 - CASSNRTSGRTYEQYF TGTGCCAGCAGTAATCGGACTAGCGGGAGGACCTACGAGCAGTACTTC
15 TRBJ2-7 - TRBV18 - CASSPLPDRTYEQYF TGTGCCAGCTCACCACTCCCGGACAGAACCTACGAGCAGTACTTC
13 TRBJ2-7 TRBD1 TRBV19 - CASKGTGVYEQYF TGTGCCAGTAAGGGGACAGGGGTCTACGAGCAGTACTTC
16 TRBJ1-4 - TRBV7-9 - CASSPSWTGINEKLFF TGTGCCAGCAGCCCTTCTTGGACGGGAATAAATGAAAAACTGTTTTTT
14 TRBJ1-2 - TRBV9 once CASSVGPKSGGYTF TGTGCCAGCAGCGTAGGACCGAAGTCAGGTGGCTACACCTTC
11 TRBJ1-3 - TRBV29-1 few CSADRGNTIYF TGCAGCGCGGACAGAGGAAACACCATATATTTT
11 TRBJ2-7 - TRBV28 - CASRRWYEQYF TGTGCCAGCAGACGGTGGTACGAGCAGTACTTC
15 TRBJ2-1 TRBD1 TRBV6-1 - CASSEIRDRVYEQFF TGTGCCAGCAGTGAGATCCGGGACAGGGTCTATGAGCAGTTCTTC
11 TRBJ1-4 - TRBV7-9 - CASSPNEKLFF TGTGCCAGCAGCCCAAATGAAAAACTGTTTTTT
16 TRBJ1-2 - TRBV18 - CASSPPLGREDYGYTF TGTGCCAGCTCACCACCGCTGGGCAGGGAGGACTATGGCTACACCTTC
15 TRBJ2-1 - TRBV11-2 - CASSLDTGPRNEQFF TGTGCCAGCAGCTTAGACACAGGGCCCCGCAATGAGCAGTTCTTC
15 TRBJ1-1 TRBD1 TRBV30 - CAWKAPSTGGTEAFF TGTGCCTGGAAGGCCCCCTCAACAGGGGGGACTGAAGCTTTCTTT
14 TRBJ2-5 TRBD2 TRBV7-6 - CASSPGGLTETQYF TGTGCCAGCAGCCCGGGGGGACTCACAGAGACCCAGTACTTC
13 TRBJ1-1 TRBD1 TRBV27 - CASSFGTGTEAFF TGTGCCAGCAGTTTCGGGACAGGGACTGAAGCTTTCTTT
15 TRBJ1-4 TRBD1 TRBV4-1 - CASSPIGQGNEKLFF TGCGCCAGCAGCCCCATTGGACAGGGGAATGAAAAACTGTTTTTT
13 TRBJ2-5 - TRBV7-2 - CASSPRESETQYF TGTGCCAGCAGCCCCCGGGAGTCCGAGACCCAGTACTTC